A single sample gave rise to the 13 T cell receptor beta chains below, sequenced in a study of T cells after posttransplantation cyclophosphamide (dated by TCRdb to the mid-2010s). The control cohort consisted of some 10 patients who had myeloablative marrow transplants with methotrexate plus a calcineurin inhibitor and who were sampled 1 year after transplant. To prepare the library, the immunoSEQ multiplex PCR assay was applied. TCRdb's version of the immuneACCESS table is confined to in-frame rearrangements and falls short of the full clone set. An unresolved V gene accounts for under half of the shortfall where checked; the remainder is of unknown origin. The sample has almost 10,000 clones on record, around 92% of them singletons. The ten largest account for less than 5% of the sample. The source was PBMCs, collected 430 to 450 days after allogeneic stem cell transplant with calcineurin inhibitor and methotrexate. These receptors were obtained from a male patient aged 45 to 59 who received an allogeneic stem cell transplant from an unrelated donor, was CMV-positive, and had chronic GVHD only. Donor T cells from the graft may be present among the T cells after a transplant.

V usage is TRBV4-2 and J usage is TRBJ2-6; D ambiguous. Trimming took off 0 bases at V and 3 bases at J, with 9 bases between the two ends. This CDR3 spans 16 amino acids. The germline V gene has CDR1 LGHNA and CDR2 YNFKEQ. CDR3 in DNA: TGTGCCAGCAGCCAAGACGGGTTGGGTGGGGCCAACGTCCTGACTTTC. Amino acid sequence: CASSQDGLGGANVLTF.

The chain is built from TRBV5-6 and TRBJ1-3, with D possibly matching TRBD1 (5 bases). This CDR3 comprises 17 residues. CDR1 is SGHDT and CDR2 is YYEEEE in the germline V gene. V lost 3 bases and J 1 base, leaving 17 bases between the germline ends. In nucleotides, the CDR3 is TGTGCCAGCAGCTCAAACCGTCAGGGTTGGTCTGGAAACACCATATATTTT. This translates into CASSSNRQGWSGNTIYF. Drawing the rest from reference TRBV5-6 and TRBJ1-3, the complete variable domain is DAGVTQSPTHLIKTRGQQVTLRCSPKSGHDTVSWYQQALGQGPQFIFQYYEEEERQRGNFPDRFSGHQFPNYSSELNVNALLLGDSALYLCASSSNRQGWSGNTIYFGEGSWLTVV.

V is TRBV4-1 and J is TRBJ2-3; 8 nucleotides match TRBD1. This CDR3 is built from 16 residues. From germline, CDR1 is MGHRA and CDR2 YSYEKL. The J segment lost 1 base and the V segment lost 5 bases, leaving 8 bases of the junction unmatched. The CDR3 region is CASSAGQGMGTDTQYF. The CDR3 DNA follows: TGCGCCAGCAGCGCTGGACAGGGTATGGGCACAGATACGCAGTATTTT.

This clone was observed once. The rearrangement links TRBV5-5 to TRBJ1-1; D is ambiguous. Trimming cost V 4 bases and J 7 bases, with 11 bases left between them. CDR1 is SGHKS and CDR2 is YYEKEE in the germline V gene (reference sequence). The CDR3 spans 12 residues. The CDR3 here is CASSPEGDEAFF. In DNA form, the CDR3 reads TGTGCCAGCAGCCCCGAAGGAGATGAAGCTTTCTTT.

The rearrangement links TRBV27 to TRBJ2-3, with unresolved D. Between the trimmed V and J ends, which lost 3 bases and 2 bases, there was a span of 9 bases. The CDR3 has 14 amino acids. Germline V gene data show CDR1 as MNHEY and CDR2 as SMNVEV (reference sequence). The CDR3 here is CASSFLALTDTQYF. CDR3 DNA sequence: TGTGCCAGCAGTTTTCTCGCGCTCACAGATACGCAGTATTTT.

In the case of this clone: Relative to the germline gene, one junction end is altered; a read error may explain this. V usage is TRBV6-6 and J usage is TRBJ2-2; 8 nucleotides agree with TRBD1. Germline CDR1 is MNHNY and CDR2 is SVGAGI (reference sequence). This CDR3 comprises 16 residues. CDR3 DNA sequence: TGTGCCGGCAGTTACTCAACAGGGGGTAACACCGGGGAGCTGTTTTTT. This codes for CAGSYSTGGNTGELFF.

This rearrangement joins TRBV9 to TRBJ2-1; 7 positions agree with TRBD2. CDR1 and CDR2 (germline): SGDLS, YYNGEE. This CDR3 has 17 residues. J gave up 0 bases and V 0 bases, and 6 bases lay outside the gene matches. The CDR3 loop reads CASSVASLANSYNEQFF. The CDR3 DNA sequence: TGTGCCAGCAGCGTAGCTTCACTAGCGAACTCCTACAATGAGCAGTTCTTC. The whole variable domain, remainder taken from reference TRBV9 and TRBJ2-1, is DSGVTQTPKHLITATGQRVTLRCSPRSGDLSVYWYQQSLDQGLQFLIQYYNGEERAKGNILERFSAQQFPDLHSELNLSSLELGDSALYFCASSVASLANSYNEQFFGPGTRLTVL.

V gene TRBV19 combines with J gene TRBJ2-1; 10 nucleotides match TRBD2. The length of the CDR3 is 15 residues. Looked up from germline, CDR1 is LNHDA and CDR2 is SQIVND (reference sequence). V lost 6 bases and J lost 4; bases outside the gene matches: 6. DNA for the CDR3: TGTGCCAGTAGAGCTAGCGGGGGACCATACAATGAGCAGTTCTTC. It specifies CASRASGGPYNEQFF.

This sequence joins TRBV28 and TRBJ2-3; tentative D call: TRBD1 (6 bases). V lost 5 bases and J 3 bases, leaving 12 bases between the germline ends. The CDR3 contains 14 residues. Germline lookup yields CDR1 MDHEN and CDR2 SYDVKM. DNA of the CDR3: TGTGCCAGCAGTGCCCCGGACAGAACAGATACGCAGTATTTT. Its translation: CASSAPDRTDTQYF.

The chain has TRBV28 and TRBJ2-5, with D uncertain. Germline CDR1 and CDR2: MDHEN and SYDVKM. The CDR3 runs to 13 residues. V was clipped by 7 bases and J by 5 bases, with 14 bases between them. For the CDR3, the DNA is TGTGCCAGCACACCTGAGATGTCGGAGACCCAGTACTTC. It specifies CASTPEMSETQYF.

CDR3: CASSLSGGEQYF. The CDR3, as DNA: TGTGCCAGCAGCTTATCGGGGGGCGAGCAGTACTTC. The gene calls are TRBV11-3 and TRBJ2-5; TRBD2 matches at 7 bases. The J call is doubtful: the DNA matches TRBJ2-7 better. Germline CDR1 SGHNT, CDR2 YENEEA. The CDR3 extends over 12 amino acids.

The chain employs TRBV5-1 and TRBJ2-7; D gene unclear. Germline CDR1 and CDR2: SGHRS and YFSETQ. The V end lost 4 bases, the J end lost 2 bases, and 19 bases lay between the germline ends. The CDR3 has 16 amino acids. In DNA, the CDR3 is TGCGCCAGCAGCCCCGTATTGGGCCTTTCTGCCTACGAGCAGTACTTC. It is translated as CASSPVLGLSAYEQYF.

The gene calls are TRBV28 and TRBJ2-4; D remains ambiguous. The germline CDR1 and CDR2 sequences are MDHEN and SYDVKM. V was cut by 3 bases and J by 0 bases, with 9 bases left in between. This CDR3 spans 15 amino acids. This chain's CDR3 is CASSFRGLAKNIQYF. The CDR3 DNA reads as TGTGCCAGCAGTTTCCGCGGTCTAGCCAAAAACATTCAGTACTTC. Complete variable domain (other parts from reference TRBV28 and TRBJ2-4): DVKVTQSSRYLVKRTGEKVFLECVQDMDHENMFWYRQDPGLGLRLIYFSYDVKMKEKGDIPEGYSVSREKKERFSLILESASTNQTSMYLCASSFRGLAKNIQYFGAGTRLSVL.